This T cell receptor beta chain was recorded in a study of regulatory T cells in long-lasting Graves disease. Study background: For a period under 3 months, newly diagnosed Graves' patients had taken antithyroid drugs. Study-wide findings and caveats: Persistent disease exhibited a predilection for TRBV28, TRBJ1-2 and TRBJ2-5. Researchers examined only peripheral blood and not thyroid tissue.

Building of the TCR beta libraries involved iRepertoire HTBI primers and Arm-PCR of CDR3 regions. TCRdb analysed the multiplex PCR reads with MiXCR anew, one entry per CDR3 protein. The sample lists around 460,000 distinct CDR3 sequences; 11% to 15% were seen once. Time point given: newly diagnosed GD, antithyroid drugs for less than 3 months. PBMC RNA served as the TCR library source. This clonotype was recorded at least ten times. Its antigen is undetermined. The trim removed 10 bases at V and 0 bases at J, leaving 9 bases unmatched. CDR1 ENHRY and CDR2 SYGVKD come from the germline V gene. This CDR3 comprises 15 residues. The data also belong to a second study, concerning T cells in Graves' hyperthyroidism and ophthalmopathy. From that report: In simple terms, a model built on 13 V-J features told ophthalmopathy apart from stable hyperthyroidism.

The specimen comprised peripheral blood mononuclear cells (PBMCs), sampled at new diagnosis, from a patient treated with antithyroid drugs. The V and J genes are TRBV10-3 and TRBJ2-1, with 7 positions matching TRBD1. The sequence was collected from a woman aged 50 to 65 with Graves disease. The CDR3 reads CATQPDRASYNEQFF. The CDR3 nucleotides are TGTGCCACACAACCCGACAGGGCCTCCTACAATGAGCAGTTCTTC.